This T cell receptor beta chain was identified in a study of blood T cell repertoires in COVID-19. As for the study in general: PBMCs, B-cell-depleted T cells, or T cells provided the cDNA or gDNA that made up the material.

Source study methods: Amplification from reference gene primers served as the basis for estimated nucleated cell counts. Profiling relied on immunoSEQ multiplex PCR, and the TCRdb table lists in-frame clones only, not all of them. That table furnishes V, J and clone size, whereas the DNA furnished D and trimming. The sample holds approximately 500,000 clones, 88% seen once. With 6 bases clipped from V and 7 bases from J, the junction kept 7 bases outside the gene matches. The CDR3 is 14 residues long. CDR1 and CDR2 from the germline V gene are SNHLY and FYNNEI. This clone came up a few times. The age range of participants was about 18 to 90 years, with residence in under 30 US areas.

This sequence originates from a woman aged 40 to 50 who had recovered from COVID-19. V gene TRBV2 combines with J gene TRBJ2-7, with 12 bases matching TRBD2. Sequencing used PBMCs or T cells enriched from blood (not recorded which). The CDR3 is CASSDRLAGDEQYF. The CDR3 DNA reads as TGTGCCAGCAGCGATAGACTAGCGGGAGATGAGCAGTACTTC.